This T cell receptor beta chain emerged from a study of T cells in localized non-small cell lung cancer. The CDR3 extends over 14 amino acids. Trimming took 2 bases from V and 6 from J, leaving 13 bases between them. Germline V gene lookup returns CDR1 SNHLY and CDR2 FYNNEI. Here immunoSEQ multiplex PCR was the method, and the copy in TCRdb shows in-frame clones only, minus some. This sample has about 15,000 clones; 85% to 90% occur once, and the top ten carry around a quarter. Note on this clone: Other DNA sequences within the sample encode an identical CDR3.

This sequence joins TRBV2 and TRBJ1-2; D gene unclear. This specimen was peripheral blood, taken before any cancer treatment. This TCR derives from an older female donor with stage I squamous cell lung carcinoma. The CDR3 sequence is CASSEPPLKDGYTF. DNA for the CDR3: TGTGCCAGCAGTGAACCCCCTTTAAAAGATGGCTACACCTTC. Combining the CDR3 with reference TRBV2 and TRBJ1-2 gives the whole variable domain EPEVTQTPSHQVTQMGQEVILRCVPISNHLYFYWYRQILGQKVEFLVSFYNNEISEKSEIFDDQFSVERPDGSNFTLKIRSTKLEDSAMYFCASSEPPLKDGYTFGSGTRLTVV.